The 28 T cell receptor beta chains below all came from one sample that was sequenced in a study of blood T cells in healthy people across ages. Combining a sample-barcoded 5' primer with a J-beta primer mix, a second PCR ran for roughly 7 to 11 cycles. Each CDR3 protein gets one entry after TCRdb re-called the 5' RACE reads with MiXCR. The profile covers 870,000 or so distinct CDR3 sequences, with under 30% appearing a single time and roughly 17% taken by the ten largest. Sequenced material: blood. The source is a woman of 80 years or more in good health.

The table lists this clonotype with a count of one. A much larger clone is a single base away; this may be a read error. The rearrangement uses TRBV20-1 and TRBJ2-1; 10 bases line up with TRBD2. The CDR3 length is 13 residues. Per germline, CDR1 DFQATT and CDR2 SNEGSKA (reference sequence). The CDR3 sequence is CSTTSGLYSEQFF. CDR3 nucleotides: TGCAGTACGACTAGCGGGCTTTACAGTGAGCAGTTCTTC.

The chain is built from TRBV6-1 and TRBJ1-3; D remains unclear. Deletions cut 3 bases from V and 0 bases from J, with 6 bases between. The germline V gene has CDR1 MNHNS and CDR2 SASEGT. The CDR3 contains 14 residues. CDR3 DNA sequence: TGTGCCAGCAGTGATTGGTTCTCTGGAAACACCATATATTTT. Protein sequence: CASSDWFSGNTIYF.

This clonotype was detected a few times. This chain joins TRBV28 and TRBJ2-1, with 7 bases lining up with TRBD2. V lost 5 bases to trimming and J lost 9 bases; unmatched junction nucleotides: 7. From germline, CDR1 is MDHEN and CDR2 SYDVKM. The CDR3 totals 13 residues. CDR3 residues: CASSGTNCLEQFF. Written as DNA, the CDR3 is TGTGCCAGCAGTGGGACTAACTGTCTTGAGCAGTTCTTC.

The chain is built from TRBV7-9 and TRBJ1-2, with D uncertain. Per germline, CDR1 SEHNR and CDR2 FQNEAQ (reference sequence). V lost 3 bases and J 5 bases, leaving 13 bases between the germline ends. The CDR3 is made up of 14 amino acids. CDR3 sequence (DNA): TGTGCCAGCAGCTTCCCTAATAGCGGATATGGCTACACCTTC. Amino acids: CASSFPNSGYGYTF.

With respect to this clonotype: One base away lies a much larger clone, so this may be a sequencing read error. The rearrangement uses TRBV12-3 or TRBV12-4 and TRBJ1-5; D ambiguous. V was cut by 6 bases and J by 4 bases, with 13 bases left in between. The CDR3 extends over 14 amino acids. The CDR3 protein is CASSRALDNQPQHF. The CDR3 region has the DNA TGTGCCAGCAGCCGTGCCCTAGATAATCAGCCCCAGCATTTT.

V and J are TRBV7-9 and TRBJ1-3; D may be TRBD1 (5 bases). The CDR3 is made up of 14 amino acids. The germline V gene has CDR1 SEHNR and CDR2 FQNEAQ (reference sequence). V dropped 8 bases and J dropped 7 bases, with 18 bases sitting between them. DNA for the CDR3: TGTGCCAGCGAGGGGCAGGGCGAGAGGAACACCATATATTTT. This gives the protein CASEGQGERNTIYF.

This clonotype was picked up a small number of times. V usage is TRBV7-2 and J usage is TRBJ2-7, with 9 bases lining up with TRBD2. The CDR3 runs to 15 residues. Germline CDR1 is SGHTA and CDR2 is FQGNSA. J was trimmed by 5 bases and V by 5 bases; bases with no gene match: 10. The CDR3 DNA sequence: TGTGCCAGCAGCCTTACGACTAGCGGTTCCCACGAGCAGTACTTC. Amino acid sequence: CASSLTTSGSHEQYF.

The sample holds many counts of this clonotype. V gene TRBV27 combines with J gene TRBJ2-3; 14 bases agree with TRBD2. There are 16 residues in the CDR3. Looked up from germline, CDR1 is MNHEY and CDR2 is SMNVEV (reference sequence). J was trimmed by 2 bases and V by 7 bases; bases with no gene match: 5. The CDR3 DNA sequence: TGTGCCAGCACCCGGACTAGCGGGGGGTACACAGATACGCAGTATTTT. This encodes CASTRTSGGYTDTQYF.

The chain combines TRBV28 with TRBJ1-2; D gene uncertain. Germline V gene data show CDR1 as MDHEN and CDR2 as SYDVKM. Between the trimmed V and J ends, which lost 9 bases and 8 bases, there was a span of 16 bases. This CDR3 region has 12 residues. CDR3 sequence: CASSGELGGYTF. As DNA, the CDR3 is TGTGCCAGTTCGGGAGAATTGGGCGGCTACACCTTC.

The chain links TRBV20-1 to TRBJ1-1, with TRBD1 matching over 8 bases. The CDR3 is made up of 12 amino acids. After removal of 5 bases from V and 8 bases from J, the junction contained 7 bases not matched to a gene. Per the germline V gene, CDR1 is DFQATT and CDR2 is SNEGSKA (reference sequence). The chain's CDR3 is CSAPDRVAEAFF. In nucleotides, the CDR3 is TGCAGTGCTCCGGACAGGGTTGCCGAAGCTTTCTTT.

To note about this clonotype: One junction end does not reproduce the germline sequence, and a read error may be involved. In DNA form, the CDR3 reads TGCACCAGCAGCCAAGATAGGACGGTCTACAATGAGCAGTTCTTC. It is translated as CTSSQDRTVYNEQFF. The chain recombines TRBV4-1 with TRBJ2-1; D unresolved. This CDR3 is 15 amino acids long. CDR1 is MGHRA and CDR2 is YSYEKL in the germline V gene.

This clonotype came up many times. The rearrangement joins TRBV6-6 to TRBJ2-6; D unclear. V lost 10 bases and J 1 base, leaving 20 bases between the germline ends. The CDR3 has 17 residues. Germline assignment: CDR1 MNHNY and CDR2 SVGAGI (reference sequence). The CDR3 DNA is TGTGCCACGTCAGAAGGGTTTGGGGTGTCTGGGGCCAACGTCCTGACTTTC. Protein product: CATSEGFGVSGANVLTF.

A few counts support this clonotype. The V gene is TRBV19, the J gene TRBJ2-3, with TRBD1 matching over 10 bases. The length of the CDR3 is 16 residues. V was pared by 3 bases and J by 1 base, with 4 bases of the junction left unmatched. CDR1 is LNHDA, CDR2 SQIVND, per germline (reference sequence). CDR3 sequence reads: CASSISGTGGTDTQYF. CDR3 nucleotide sequence: TGTGCCAGTAGTATTTCCGGGACAGGGGGCACAGATACGCAGTATTTT.

As regards this clonotype: This may be a read error: a much more frequent sequence differs by one nucleotide. The chain carries TRBV6-2 or TRBV6-3 and TRBJ2-1, with a weak D call TRBD2 (6 bases). The CDR3 is made up of 15 amino acids. Germline V gives CDR1 MNHEY, CDR2 SVGEGT. Trimming left V 7 bases short and J 2 bases short, with 15 bases between. CDR3 residues: CASTNGGDPYNEQFF. The CDR3 bases are TGTGCCAGCACCAACGGCGGGGATCCCTACAATGAGCAGTTCTTC.

V gene TRBV18 combines with J gene TRBJ2-7; 10 positions match TRBD1. Germline V lookup: CDR1 KGHSH, CDR2 LQKENI. Germline trimming cut 6 bases from V and 3 bases from J; bases unmatched to any gene: 8. CDR3 size: 15 residues. The CDR3 here is CASSLSRTGGYEQYF. DNA for the CDR3: TGTGCCAGCTCTCTAAGCCGGACAGGGGGCTACGAGCAGTACTTC.

Turning to this clonotype: This may be a read error, as it is one base from a much larger clone. V is TRBV7-9 and J is TRBJ2-1, with 8 positions matching TRBD2. The CDR3 covers 14 residues. The V gene end was trimmed by 5 bases and the J gene end by 7 bases; junction bases not matched to a gene: 7. The germline gives CDR1 SEHNR, CDR2 FQNEAQ (reference sequence). CDR3 in DNA: TGTGCCAGCAGCGGGGCGGGGGGTCGAAATGAGCAGTTCTTC. Residues: CASSGAGGRNEQFF. Using reference TRBV7-9 and TRBJ2-1 for the parts outside the CDR3, the full variable domain is DTGVSQNPRHKITKRGQNVTFRCDPISEHNRLYWYRQTLGQGPEFLTYFQNEAQLEKSRLLSDRFSAERPKGSFSTLEIQRTEQGDSAMYLCASSGAGGRNEQFFGPGTRLTVL.

This clonotype came up many times. The rearrangement uses TRBV4-3 and TRBJ2-3; a weak D match, TRBD1 (5 bases). Germline CDR1 reads LGHNA; CDR2 reads YSLEER. The CDR3 consists of 14 residues. Trimming removed 0 bases at V and 2 bases at J, with 6 bases between. The CDR3 DNA reads as TGCGCCAGCAGCCAAGACAGGGCCACAGATACGCAGTATTTT. It encodes CASSQDRATDTQYF.

Ten or more counts support this clonotype. CDR3 in amino acids: CASSNKNQETQYF. The CDR3 coding sequence is TGTGCCAGCAGCAACAAGAACCAAGAGACCCAGTACTTC. V usage is TRBV6-2 or TRBV6-3 and J usage is TRBJ2-5; D gene uncertain. CDR3 length equals 13 residues. Deletions cut 6 bases from V and 0 bases from J, with 8 bases between. The germline gives CDR1 MNHEY, CDR2 SVGEGT.

This clonotype was observed at least ten times. This rearrangement joins TRBV6-2 or TRBV6-3 to TRBJ2-5; D is ambiguous. The ends were cut back, 2 bases at V and 5 bases at J, with 15 bases in the middle. Germline lookup yields CDR1 MNHEY and CDR2 SVGEGT. The CDR3 length is 15 residues. CDR3 protein: CASSYVTVAGETQYF. CDR3 nucleotides: TGTGCCAGCAGTTACGTTACTGTCGCCGGGGAGACCCAGTACTTC.

This clonotype was counted at least ten times. This rearrangement joins TRBV12-3 or TRBV12-4 to TRBJ2-5; 7 bases are a match to TRBD1. CDR3 length: 14 residues. V shed 7 bases and J 5 bases; nucleotides not matched to a gene: 10. The CDR3 loop is CASTLDREGETQYF. Here the CDR3 DNA reads TGTGCCAGCACCCTCGACAGGGAAGGCGAGACCCAGTACTTC.

This clonotype came up a few times. The rearrangement links TRBV20-1 to TRBJ1-6; 9 bases are a match to TRBD1. V shed 0 bases and J 5 bases; nucleotides not matched to a gene: 8. The germline gives CDR1 DFQATT, CDR2 SNEGSKA (reference sequence). There are 17 residues in the CDR3. CDR3 in amino acids: CSAREWAGTGNNSPLHF. CDR3 nucleotide sequence: TGCAGTGCTAGAGAATGGGCCGGGACAGGGAATAATTCACCCCTCCACTTT.

Ten or more counts support this clonotype. The chain links TRBV3-1 to TRBJ1-2; 7 bases fit TRBD1. The V gene end was trimmed by 4 bases and the J gene end by 3 bases; junction bases not matched to a gene: 2. This CDR3 has 13 amino acids. The germline gives CDR1 LGHDT, CDR2 YNNKEL (reference sequence). The CDR3 sequence is CASSPTGDYGYTF. The DNA for the CDR3 is TGTGCCAGCAGCCCCACAGGGGACTATGGCTACACCTTC.

This clonotype occurred once. A much larger clone lies a single base off, so this may be a read error. The gene calls are TRBV5-1 and TRBJ2-5, with D tentatively TRBD1 (6 bases). CDR3 size: 15 residues. Germline V gene lookup returns CDR1 SGHRS and CDR2 YFSETQ. CDR3 amino acids: CASSSQGHLQGTQYF. The DNA for the CDR3 is TGCGCCAGCAGCTCCCAGGGACACCTACAAGGGACCCAGTACTTC.

V usage is TRBV18 and J usage is TRBJ2-7; D not certain. The CDR3 is 13 residues long. From germline, CDR1 is KGHSH and CDR2 LQKENI. The V end was cut by 0 bases, the J end by 4 bases, with 7 bases between. The CDR3 region is CASSPPGLYEQYF. CDR3 DNA sequence: TGTGCCAGCTCACCACCGGGGTTGTACGAGCAGTACTTC.

This clonotype was detected ten times or more. The chain uses TRBV25-1 and TRBJ2-5; TRBD1 matches at 7 bases. Trimming cost V 2 bases and J 0 bases; bases outside gene matches: 6. The CDR3 is 16 amino acids. Germline CDR1 is MGHDK and CDR2 is SYGVNS. CDR3 DNA sequence: TGTGCCAGCAGTGAACTTAAGGGGGCGCACCAAGAGACCCAGTACTTC. It codes for CASSELKGAHQETQYF.

This clonotype has more than one count but fewer than ten. This chain connects TRBV5-5 to TRBJ1-5; 7 bases are a match to TRBD1. Germline loops: CDR1 SGHKS, CDR2 YYEKEE (reference sequence). V dropped 2 bases and J dropped 2; count of bases not matched to a gene: 7. This CDR3 has 16 residues. In nucleotides, the CDR3 is TGTGCCAGCAGCTTCCTACAGGGGCGAGGCAATCAGCCCCAGCATTTT. Protein sequence: CASSFLQGRGNQPQHF.

J is TRBJ2-2 and V is TRBV2; weak D call: TRBD2 (5 bases). V dropped 1 base and J dropped 6 bases, with 12 bases sitting between them. The CDR3 contains 15 residues. Germline V lookup: CDR1 SNHLY, CDR2 FYNNEI. The CDR3 nucleotides are TGTGCCAGCAGTGAAGGGCCTCTCGGGGCCGGGGAGCTGTTTTTT. It is translated as CASSEGPLGAGELFF.

This clonotype was counted between two and nine times. This may stem from a read error, because a much larger clone lies one nucleotide away. The chain recombines TRBV18 with TRBJ2-3, with a tentative D call TRBD1 (6 bases). The CDR3 extends over 13 amino acids. Germline values: CDR1 KGHSH, CDR2 LQKENI. CDR3 in amino acids: CAGSETGSDTQYF. CDR3 nucleotide sequence: TGTGCCGGCTCAGAAACAGGGAGCGATACGCAGTATTTT.